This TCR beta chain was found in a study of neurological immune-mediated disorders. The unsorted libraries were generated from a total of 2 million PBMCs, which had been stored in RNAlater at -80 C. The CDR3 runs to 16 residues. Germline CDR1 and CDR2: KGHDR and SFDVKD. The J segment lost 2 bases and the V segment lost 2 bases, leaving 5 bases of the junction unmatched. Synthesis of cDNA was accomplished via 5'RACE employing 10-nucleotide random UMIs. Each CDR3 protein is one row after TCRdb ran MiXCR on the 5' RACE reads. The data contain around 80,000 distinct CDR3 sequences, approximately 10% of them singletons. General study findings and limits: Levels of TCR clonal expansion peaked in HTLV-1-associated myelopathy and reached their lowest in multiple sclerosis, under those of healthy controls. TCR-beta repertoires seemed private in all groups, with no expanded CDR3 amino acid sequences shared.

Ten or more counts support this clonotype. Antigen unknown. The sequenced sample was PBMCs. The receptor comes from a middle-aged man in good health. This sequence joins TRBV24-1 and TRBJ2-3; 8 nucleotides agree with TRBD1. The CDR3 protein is CATSDSRTGITDTQYF. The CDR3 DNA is TGTGCCACCAGTGATTCCAGGACAGGGATCACAGATACGCAGTATTTT.